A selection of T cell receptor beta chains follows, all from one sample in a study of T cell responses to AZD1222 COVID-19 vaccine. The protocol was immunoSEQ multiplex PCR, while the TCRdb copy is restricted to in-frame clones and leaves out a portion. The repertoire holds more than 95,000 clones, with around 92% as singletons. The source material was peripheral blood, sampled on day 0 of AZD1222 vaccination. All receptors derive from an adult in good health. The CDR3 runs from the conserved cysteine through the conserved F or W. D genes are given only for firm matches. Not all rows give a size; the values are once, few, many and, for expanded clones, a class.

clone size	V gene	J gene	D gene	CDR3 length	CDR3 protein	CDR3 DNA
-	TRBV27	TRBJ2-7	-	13	CASSFTVTYEQYF	TGTGCCAGCAGCTTCACAGTTACCTACGAGCAGTACTTC
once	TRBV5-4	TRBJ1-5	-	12	CASSIGNQPQHF	TGTGCCAGCAGCATAGGAAATCAGCCCCAGCATTTT
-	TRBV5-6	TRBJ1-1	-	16	CASRRGWPWMNTEAFF	TGTGCCAGCCGGCGAGGGTGGCCTTGGATGAACACTGAAGCTTTCTTT
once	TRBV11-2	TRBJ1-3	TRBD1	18	CASSSRRTGGNSGNTIYF	TGTGCCAGCAGCAGCCGTCGGACAGGGGGTAACTCTGGAAACACCATATATTTT
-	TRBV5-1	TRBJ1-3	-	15	CASSPGGPDGNTIYF	TGCGCCAGCAGCCCCGGCGGGCCAGATGGCAACACCATATATTTT
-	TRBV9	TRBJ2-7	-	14	CASSVGQGTYEQYF	TGTGCCAGCAGCGTAGGGCAGGGAACCTACGAGCAGTACTTC
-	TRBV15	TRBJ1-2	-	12	CATSRGPEGYTF	TGTGCCACCAGCAGAGGCCCGGAAGGCTACACCTTC
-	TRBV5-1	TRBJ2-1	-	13	CASSLPSDDEQFF	TGCGCCAGCAGTTTGCCCTCCGACGATGAGCAGTTCTTC
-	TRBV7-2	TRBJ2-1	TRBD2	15	CASSLSGSTHNEQFF	TGTGCCAGCAGCTTGAGCGGGAGTACCCACAATGAGCAGTTCTTC
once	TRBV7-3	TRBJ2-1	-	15	CASSLGPSGYNEQFF	TGTGCCAGCAGCTTAGGCCCCAGTGGGTACAATGAGCAGTTCTTC
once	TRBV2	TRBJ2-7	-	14	CASSASGVLYEQYF	TGTGCCAGCAGTGCTTCAGGTGTTCTCTACGAGCAGTACTTC
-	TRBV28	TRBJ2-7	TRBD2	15	CASRTTGLAGYEQYF	TGTGCCAGCAGGACGACGGGGCTAGCGGGTTACGAGCAGTACTTC
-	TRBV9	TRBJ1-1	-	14	CASSAFDMNTEAFF	TGTGCCAGCAGCGCTTTCGACATGAACACTGAAGCTTTCTTT
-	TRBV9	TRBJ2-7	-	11	CASSVGYEQYF	TGTGCCAGCAGCGTAGGGTACGAGCAGTACTTC
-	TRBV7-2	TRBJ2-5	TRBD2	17	CASSLAAAGGPGETQYF	TGTGCCAGCAGCTTAGCGGCAGCGGGAGGGCCTGGGGAGACCCAGTACTTC
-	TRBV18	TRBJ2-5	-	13	CASSPAGQETQYF	TGTGCCAGCTCCCCTGCGGGCCAAGAGACCCAGTACTTC
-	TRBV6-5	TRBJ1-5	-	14	CASSSDKGNQPQHF	TGTGCCAGTTCATCGGACAAGGGCAATCAGCCCCAGCATTTT
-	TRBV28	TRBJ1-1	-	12	CASSFGVPEAFF	TGTGCCAGCAGTTTTGGGGTTCCTGAAGCTTTCTTT
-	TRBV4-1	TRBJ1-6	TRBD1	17	CASSQDSGTGFHSPLHF	TGCGCCAGCAGCCAAGATAGCGGGACAGGGTTTCATTCACCCCTCCACTTT
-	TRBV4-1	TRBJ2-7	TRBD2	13	CASSFLAGGEQYF	TGCGCCAGCAGCTTCCTAGCGGGGGGGGAACAGTACTTC
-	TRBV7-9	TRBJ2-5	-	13	CASSFGQLETQYF	TGTGCCAGCAGCTTCGGACAGTTAGAGACCCAGTACTTC
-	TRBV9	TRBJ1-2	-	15	CASSVTGGAGYGYTF	TGTGCCAGCAGCGTAACGGGGGGCGCGGGCTATGGCTACACCTTC
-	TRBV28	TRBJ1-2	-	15	CASGGEAGVLYGYTF	TGTGCCAGTGGGGGGGAAGCAGGAGTTCTCTATGGCTACACCTTC
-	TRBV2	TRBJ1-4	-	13	CASSELSGEKLFF	TGTGCCAGCAGTGAACTCTCAGGAGAAAAACTGTTTTTT
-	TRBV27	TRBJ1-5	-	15	CASSPTGNSNQPQHF	TGTGCCAGCAGCCCGACAGGTAATAGCAATCAGCCCCAGCATTTT
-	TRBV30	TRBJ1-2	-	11	CAWGGNYGYTF	TGTGCCTGGGGGGGAAACTATGGCTACACCTTC
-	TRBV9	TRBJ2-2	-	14	CASSAGHNTGELFF	TGTGCCAGCAGCGCTGGACACAACACCGGGGAGCTGTTTTTT
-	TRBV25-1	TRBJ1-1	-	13	CASSADSGTEAFF	TGTGCCAGCAGCGCGGACAGTGGCACTGAAGCTTTCTTT
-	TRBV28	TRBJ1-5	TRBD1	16	CASSLGTGGPYQPQHF	TGTGCCAGCAGTTTGGGGACAGGGGGCCCTTATCAGCCCCAGCATTTT
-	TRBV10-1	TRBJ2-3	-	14	CASSEPGQDGTQYF	TGCGCCAGCAGTGAGCCCGGACAAGACGGTACGCAGTATTTT
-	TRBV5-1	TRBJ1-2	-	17	CASSLGGLQIRGYGYTF	TGCGCCAGCAGCCTTGGGGGACTCCAAATCCGTGGCTATGGCTACACCTTC
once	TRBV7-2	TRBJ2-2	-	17	CASSLGMNRVSTGELFF	TGTGCCAGCAGCTTAGGGATGAATAGGGTATCCACCGGGGAGCTGTTTTTT
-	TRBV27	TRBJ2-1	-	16	CASSGVGILEFIEQFF	TGTGCCAGCAGCGGGGTCGGGATACTGGAGTTTATTGAGCAGTTCTTC
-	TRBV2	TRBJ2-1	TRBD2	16	CASRGKTSGGYNEQFF	TGTGCCAGCAGAGGAAAGACTAGCGGGGGGTACAATGAGCAGTTCTTC
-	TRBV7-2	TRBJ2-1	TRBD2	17	CASSVGLAGGSNNEQFF	TGTGCCAGCAGCGTCGGACTAGCGGGAGGGTCGAACAATGAGCAGTTCTTC
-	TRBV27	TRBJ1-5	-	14	CASSLDSRNQPQHF	TGTGCCAGCAGTCTGGACAGTCGGAATCAGCCCCAGCATTTT
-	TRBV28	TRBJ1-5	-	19	CASSLGALLNRNSNQPQHF	TGTGCCAGCAGTTTAGGGGCCCTATTAAACAGGAATAGCAATCAGCCCCAGCATTTT
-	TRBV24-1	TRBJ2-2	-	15	CATSDQHRDTGELFF	TGTGCCACCAGTGACCAACACAGGGACACCGGGGAGCTGTTTTTT
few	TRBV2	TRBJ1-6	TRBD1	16	CASSDRRDRDQSPLHF	TGTGCCAGCAGTGATAGGCGGGACAGGGACCAATCACCCCTCCACTTT
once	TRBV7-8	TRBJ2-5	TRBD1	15	CASSPRGQGGETQYF	TGTGCCAGCAGCCCGCGCGGACAGGGTGGGGAGACCCAGTACTTC
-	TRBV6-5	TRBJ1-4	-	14	CASRPPGVDEKLFF	TGTGCCAGCAGGCCGCCAGGGGTTGATGAAAAACTGTTTTTT
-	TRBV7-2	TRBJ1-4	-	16	CASSLGWTLGNEKLFF	TGTGCCAGCAGCTTAGGGTGGACGTTGGGAAATGAAAAACTGTTTTTT
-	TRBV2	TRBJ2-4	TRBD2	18	CASSPGKIAGDTKNIQYF	TGTGCCAGCAGTCCAGGGAAAATAGCGGGAGACACCAAAAACATTCAGTACTTC
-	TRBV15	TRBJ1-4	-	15	CATSNALTTNEKLFF	TGTGCCACCAGCAACGCCCTAACAACTAATGAAAAACTGTTTTTT
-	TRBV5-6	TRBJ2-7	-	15	CASSPNRLPSYEQYF	TGTGCCAGCAGCCCTAACAGGTTACCGTCCTACGAGCAGTACTTC
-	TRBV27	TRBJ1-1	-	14	CASAPLIGGTEAFF	TGTGCCAGCGCACCATTGATCGGCGGAACTGAAGCTTTCTTT
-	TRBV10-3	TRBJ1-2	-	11	CAIKTVDGYTF	TGTGCCATCAAAACGGTAGATGGCTACACCTTC
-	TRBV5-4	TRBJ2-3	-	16	CASSLVGQDGTDTQYF	TGTGCCAGCAGCTTGGTGGGGCAAGATGGCACAGATACGCAGTATTTT
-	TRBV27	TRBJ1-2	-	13	CASSSGREWGYTF	TGTGCCAGCAGTTCCGGCAGGGAATGGGGCTACACCTTC
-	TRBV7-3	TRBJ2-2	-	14	CASSSQPNTGELFF	TGTGCCAGCAGCTCACAGCCGAACACCGGGGAGCTGTTTTTT
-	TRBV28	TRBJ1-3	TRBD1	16	CASSGVQGAIMNTIYF	TGTGCCAGCAGTGGGGTACAGGGGGCGATTATGAACACCATATATTTT
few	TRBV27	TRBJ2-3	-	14	CASSLSRDSNTQYF	TGTGCCAGCAGTTTATCGCGGGACAGCAATACGCAGTATTTT
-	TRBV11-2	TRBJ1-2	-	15	CASSLEPRTIYGYTF	TGTGCCAGCAGCTTAGAGCCCCGGACCATCTATGGCTACACCTTC
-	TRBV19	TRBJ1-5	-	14	CASSTTSSDQPQHF	TGTGCCAGTAGTACGACTTCGAGCGATCAGCCCCAGCATTTT
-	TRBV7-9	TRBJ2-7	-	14	CASSLTTGPYEQYF	TGTGCCAGCAGCTTGACGACAGGCCCCTACGAGCAGTACTTC
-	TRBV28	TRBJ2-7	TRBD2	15	CASSLEREIDYEQYF	TGTGCCAGCAGTTTGGAGCGGGAGATTGATTACGAGCAGTACTTC
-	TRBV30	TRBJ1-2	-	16	CAWSVSMAGFNYGYTF	TGTGCCTGGAGTGTATCGATGGCGGGGTTCAACTATGGCTACACCTTC